This entry concerns a single T cell receptor (beta chain). This entry belongs to a study of preoperative IRX-2 immunotherapy in early breast cancer. This CDR3 comprises 16 residues. The germline V gene encodes CDR1 SGHNT and CDR2 YYREEE (reference sequence). V gave up 4 bases and J gave up 1 base; unmatched junction bases: 3. Treatment noted: preoperative locoregional IRX-2 cytokine immunotherapy. Samples came from a phase Ib trial of preoperative locoregional IRX-2 cytokine immunotherapy. TCRdb keeps only in-frame clones here, not all; method: immunoSEQ multiplex PCR. The table has 28,000 or so clones, almost 90% seen once.

The receptor comes from a human donor with breast cancer. V usage is TRBV5-4 and J usage is TRBJ2-2; 11 positions match TRBD2. The sample was gathered from a patient treated with IRX-2 immunotherapy. CDR3 nucleotide sequence: TGTGCCAGCAGCGAAACTAGCGGGAGGAACACCGGGGAGCTGTTTTTT. Residues: CASSETSGRNTGELFF.